The clone carrying this T cell receptor beta chain has just a few counts. The antigen remains undetermined. The record originates from a study of cytotoxic CD8 clonotypes in ibrutinib-treated CLL. Study as a whole: After a median approximately 12 months on treatment (6 to 36), response samples were drawn.

The germline V and J ends were trimmed by 4 bases and 0 bases, with 13 bases remaining between them. The CDR3 sequence is 15 residues long. The germline gives CDR1 LNHDA, CDR2 SQIVND (reference sequence). Study findings and constraints: At the start, clonality exceeded age-matched healthy donors and followed circulating CD8+ T-cell counts.

Sequencing was performed with immunoSEQ multiplex PCR; in TCRdb, only in-frame clones are kept and a portion is missing. The table shows about 160,000 clones, with more than 65% occurring only once. J is TRBJ2-7 and V is TRBV19; a weak D match, TRBD2 (5 bases). This receptor was identified in a human donor with chronic lymphocytic leukemia. This material consisted of PBMCs, taken after 12 months of ibrutinib treatment. CDR3 loop: CASSSIEGLSYEQYF. The CDR3, as DNA: TGTGCCAGTAGTAGTATTGAGGGCCTCTCCTACGAGCAGTACTTC.